Below, 2 T cell receptor beta chains from the same sample are listed, as sequenced in a study of regulatory T cells in long-lasting Graves disease. Investigators prepared the TCR beta libraries by applying iRepertoire HTBI primers and Arm-PCR of CDR3 regions. Via MiXCR, TCRdb re-called the multiplex PCR reads, giving one row per CDR3 protein. The sample has approximately 490,000 distinct CDR3 sequences, around 15% seen once. This sample's time point: newly diagnosed GD, antithyroid drugs for less than 3 months. Researchers made the TCR library from RNA that was extracted from PBMCs. The sample was also reused in another study, on T cells in Graves' hyperthyroidism and ophthalmopathy.

The sequencing here drew on peripheral blood mononuclear cells (PBMCs), taken at new diagnosis, from a patient treated with antithyroid drugs. Receptor source: a man aged 40-55 years with Graves disease.

The sample holds many counts of this clonotype. This chain joins TRBV9 and TRBJ1-2; TRBD1 might be the D (6 bases). The V gene lost 3 bases and the J gene lost 2 bases, with 14 bases spanning the gap. There are 15 residues in the CDR3. In germline, CDR1 is SGDLS, CDR2 YYNGEE. DNA of the CDR3: TGTGCCAGCAGCGACCCCGGGACACCGAACTATGGCTACACCTTC. Translating it yields CASSDPGTPNYGYTF.

There are many counts of this clonotype. V usage is TRBV6-2 or TRBV6-3 and J usage is TRBJ1-1; D gene unclear. Germline V gene sequence: CDR1 MNHEY, CDR2 SVGEGT. There are 14 residues in the CDR3. Trimming took 6 bases from V and 0 from J, leaving 11 bases between them. The CDR3 loop is CASSNMGMNTEAFF. CDR3 DNA sequence: TGTGCCAGCAGCAACATGGGTATGAACACTGAAGCTTTCTTT.